Listed below are T cell receptor beta chains from one sample, sequenced in a study of early T cells in non-severe SARS-CoV-2 infection. TCRdb fed the 5' RACE reads into MiXCR, producing one record per CDR3 protein. This table has 95,000 to 100,000 distinct CDR3 sequences, less than 15% appearing once. The sample comprised whole blood. The receptors derive from an adult who was a healthcare worker with PCR-confirmed SARS-CoV-2 infection or an uninfected control (not recorded which). Each CDR3 is given with its conserved first and last residue. A D gene is named only where the DNA matches it firmly. Clone size is stated in some rows and not others, as once, few, many or a class when expanded.

J	length	size	D	V	DNA	CDR3
TRBJ1-6	14	few	TRBD1	TRBV28	TGTGCCAGCAGTCTCGGACAGGGTCAGCCACCCCTCCACTTT	CASSLGQGQPPLHF
TRBJ1-4	17	NA	TRBD1	TRBV12-3/TRBV12-4	TGTGCCAGCAGTTCGGGACAGCCTTTCCGTGGTAATGAAAAACTGTTTTTT	CASSSGQPFRGNEKLFF
TRBJ2-3	19	few	TRBD2	TRBV6-5	TGTGCCAGCAGTTACTCGACGGGACTAGCGGGGGGCAACGCAGATACGCAGTATTTT	CASSYSTGLAGGNADTQYF
TRBJ2-3	17	NA	TRBD2	TRBV28	TGTGCCAGCAGTTTATGGGCTAGCGGGGCTAGCACAGATACGCAGTATTTT	CASSLWASGASTDTQYF
TRBJ2-2	12	many	NA	TRBV28	TGTGCTACAACGACCATTCCCGGGGAGCTGTTTTTT	CATTTIPGELFF
TRBJ2-5	14	NA	TRBD2	TRBV29-1	TGCAGCGTTGGAGGTAGCGGGGGGTCAGAGACCCAGTACTTC	CSVGGSGGSETQYF
TRBJ2-7	14	NA	NA	TRBV2	TGTGCCAGCACCCGGGGTTCCGGGCCCTACGAGCAGTACTTC	CASTRGSGPYEQYF
TRBJ2-2	15	many	NA	TRBV20-1	TGCAGTGCCACAGCGGGACAGCTTTACACCGGGGAGCTGTTTTTT	CSATAGQLYTGELFF
TRBJ2-1	15	few	NA	TRBV9	TGTGCCAGCAGCGTAGCCGGGGATCCCTACAATGAGCAGTTCTTC	CASSVAGDPYNEQFF
TRBJ1-5	14	NA	NA	TRBV20-1	TGCAGTGCTAGCCTAAGTCAGCTCAATCAGCCCCAGCATTTT	CSASLSQLNQPQHF
TRBJ1-1	14	few	NA	TRBV28	TGTGCCAGCTCTAACCGTGGGGTGCACACTGAAGCTTTCTTT	CASSNRGVHTEAFF
TRBJ2-2	13	many	NA	TRBV27	TGTGCCAGCAGTTTATCGGGAGCAGGGGAGCTGTTTTTT	CASSLSGAGELFF
TRBJ1-2	16	NA	TRBD1	TRBV5-8	TGTGCCAGCAGCTTGGCGGGGACAGGGAAGAACTATGGCTACACCTTC	CASSLAGTGKNYGYTF
TRBJ1-5	14	NA	NA	TRBV7-2	TGTGCCAGCAGCCGTGACTCTGGGAATCAGCCCCAGCATTTT	CASSRDSGNQPQHF
TRBJ2-7	13	NA	NA	TRBV19	TGTGCCAGTAGTACGGGACGCTTGACCGAGCAGTACTTC	CASSTGRLTEQYF
TRBJ1-5	14	NA	NA	TRBV20-1	TGCAGTGCTAAAGACAGTATAGGCAATCAGCCCCAGCATTTT	CSAKDSIGNQPQHF
TRBJ1-2	14	NA	NA	TRBV3-1	TGTGCCAGCAGGCGGGGGGACGGCGGGGCCGGCTACACCTTC	CASRRGDGGAGYTF
TRBJ2-7	15	many	TRBD1	TRBV6-1	TGTGCCAGCAGTGGCCCCACGGGACAGTCCTACGAGCAGTACTTC	CASSGPTGQSYEQYF
TRBJ2-1	18	NA	TRBD2	TRBV4-1	TGCGCCAGCAGCCAAGCGGCCTCGGGACTAGCGGCCTACAATGAGCAGTTCTTC	CASSQAASGLAAYNEQFF
TRBJ2-7	14	NA	NA	TRBV4-2	TGTGCCAGCAGCCAAGATAGGATAGATTACGAGCAGTACTTC	CASSQDRIDYEQYF
TRBJ2-1	18	NA	TRBD2	TRBV7-8	TGTGCCAGCAGCTTAGGACTAGCGGGGGGCGCGATCTCAATGGAGCAGTTCTTC	CASSLGLAGGAISMEQFF
TRBJ2-7	14	few	TRBD2	TRBV11-2	TGTGCCAGCAGCTTAGAGGGTCGGGGGGACGAGCAGTACTTC	CASSLEGRGDEQYF
TRBJ2-3	11	NA	NA	TRBV10-3	TGTGCCATGGGGAGCACAGATACGCAGTATTTT	CAMGSTDTQYF
TRBJ1-1	14	NA	NA	TRBV28	TGTGCCAGCAGTTTAATGGGGGAGAACACTGAAGCTTTCTTT	CASSLMGENTEAFF
TRBJ2-2	16	many	TRBD2	TRBV7-2	TGTGCCAGCAGCCGACTAGCGGGGTCGAACACCGGGGAGCTGTTTTTT	CASSRLAGSNTGELFF
TRBJ2-7	13	NA	NA	TRBV28	TGTGCCAGCACCCTCGACAGAGACTACGAGAAGTACTTC	CASTLDRDYEKYF
TRBJ2-3	12	few	NA	TRBV29-1	TGCAGCGCTAGCAGCAGCACAGATACGCAGTATTTT	CSASSSTDTQYF
TRBJ2-1	16	few	NA	TRBV20-1	TGCAGTGCTAGGGTTCAGGGGCCTAGCTCCTACAATGAGCAGTTCTTC	CSARVQGPSSYNEQFF
TRBJ2-7	11	NA	TRBD1	TRBV29-1	TGCAGCGTGCAGGGGGCCCACGAGCAGTACTTC	CSVQGAHEQYF
TRBJ2-3	14	NA	NA	TRBV7-7	TGTGCTAGCAGCCTCGCCCCGGGGACAGATACGCAGTATTTT	CASSLAPGTDTQYF
TRBJ2-5	15	many	NA	TRBV7-9	TGTGCCAGCAGCTTACCCACAGGGGAGGAAGAGACCCAGTACTTC	CASSLPTGEEETQYF
TRBJ2-5	11	NA	NA	TRBV28	TGTGCCAGCAGTTTGTATGAGACCCAGTACTTC	CASSLYETQYF
TRBJ2-1	14	NA	NA	TRBV28	TGTGCCAGCAGTTTAAGTTCTCAGTACAATGAGCAGTTCTTC	CASSLSSQYNEQFF
TRBJ1-5	13	few	NA	TRBV28	TGTGCCAGCATCGCACAGGGAGGGCAGCCCCAGCATTTT	CASIAQGGQPQHF
TRBJ2-5	13	NA	NA	TRBV11-2	TGTGCCAGCAGCTTAGACCGACAAGGCGGCGAAAAGTTC	CASSLDRQGGEKF
TRBJ2-5	16	few	TRBD2	TRBV4-3	TGCGCCAGCAGCCAAGATCTAGCGGGGGGGGACGAGACCCAGTACTTC	CASSQDLAGGDETQYF
TRBJ1-1	13	NA	NA	TRBV6-2/TRBV6-3	TGTGCCAGCAGTCAAGGACCGGCTGGTGAAGCTTTCTTT	CASSQGPAGEAFF
TRBJ2-2	14	NA	NA	TRBV28	TGTGCCAGCAGTGTGGACATTCACACCGGGGAGCTGTTTTTT	CASSVDIHTGELFF
TRBJ1-1	13	once	NA	TRBV6-6	TGTGCCAGCAGTCTGCGAGGCCGAACTGAAGCTTTCTTT	CASSLRGRTEAFF
TRBJ2-3	12	few	NA	TRBV2	TGTGCCAGCAGGGTAGTAGTAGATACGCAGTATTTT	CASRVVVDTQYF
TRBJ1-1	14	many	NA	TRBV6-6	TGTGCCAGCAGGTACCCGGGGGTAGGGACTGAAGCTTTCTTT	CASRYPGVGTEAFF
TRBJ2-1	15	few	NA	TRBV15	TGTGCCACCAGCAGAGGTGGAGGAGGGGAGCCTCGGCAGTTCTTC	CATSRGGGGEPRQFF
TRBJ1-5	15	few	NA	TRBV6-2/TRBV6-3	TGTGCCAGCAGTTACGTGGGAAGGCGAGGCCAGCCCCAGCATTTT	CASSYVGRRGQPQHF
TRBJ2-7	18	many	NA	TRBV9	TGTGCCAGCAGCGTATCCCCGATGGTGCCAGGGGAGAGGGACGAGCAGTACTTC	CASSVSPMVPGERDEQYF
TRBJ2-3	13	NA	TRBD2	TRBV29-1	TGCAGCGTTTCGGGAGGGCTGGGCTATACGCAGTATTTT	CSVSGGLGYTQYF
TRBJ1-2	13	NA	NA	TRBV29-1	TGCAGCGTTGACCACTACACCAGCTATGGCTACACCTTC	CSVDHYTSYGYTF
TRBJ2-7	13	few	NA	TRBV6-2/TRBV6-3	TGTGCCAGCAGCTACACGCCACCCTACGAGCAGTACTTC	CASSYTPPYEQYF
TRBJ1-2	13	many	NA	TRBV2	TGTGCCAGCAGTGTGGTGACTAACTATGGCTACACCTTC	CASSVVTNYGYTF
TRBJ2-2	14	few	TRBD2	TRBV12-3/TRBV12-4	TGTGCCAGCAGTTCTCGGGGGGGTACCGGGGAGCTGTTTTTT	CASSSRGGTGELFF
TRBJ2-2	17	many	TRBD2	TRBV20-1	TGCAGTGCTAGAGGTCTAGCGGGGGTCGCGAGGACCGGGGAGCTGTTTTTT	CSARGLAGVARTGELFF
TRBJ2-1	20	few	TRBD2	TRBV4-3	TGCGCCAGCAGCCAAGAAATAGCGGGGGGCCCTAATGCAGCCTACAATGAGCAGTTCTTC	CASSQEIAGGPNAAYNEQFF
TRBJ2-3	13	many	NA	TRBV7-9	TGTGCCAGCAGTCCGGCAGGACGAGATACGCAGTATTTT	CASSPAGRDTQYF
TRBJ2-1	13	NA	NA	TRBV29-1	TGCAGCGTTGATTCCCAGGGTTGGAATGAGCAGTTCTTC	CSVDSQGWNEQFF
TRBJ2-7	13	many	NA	TRBV2	TGTGCCAGCAGTGAAGTCCGGACCTGGGAGCAGTACTTC	CASSEVRTWEQYF
TRBJ2-3	12	once	NA	TRBV4-3	TGCGCCAGCAGCCAAGAGGCAGATACGCAGTATTTT	CASSQEADTQYF